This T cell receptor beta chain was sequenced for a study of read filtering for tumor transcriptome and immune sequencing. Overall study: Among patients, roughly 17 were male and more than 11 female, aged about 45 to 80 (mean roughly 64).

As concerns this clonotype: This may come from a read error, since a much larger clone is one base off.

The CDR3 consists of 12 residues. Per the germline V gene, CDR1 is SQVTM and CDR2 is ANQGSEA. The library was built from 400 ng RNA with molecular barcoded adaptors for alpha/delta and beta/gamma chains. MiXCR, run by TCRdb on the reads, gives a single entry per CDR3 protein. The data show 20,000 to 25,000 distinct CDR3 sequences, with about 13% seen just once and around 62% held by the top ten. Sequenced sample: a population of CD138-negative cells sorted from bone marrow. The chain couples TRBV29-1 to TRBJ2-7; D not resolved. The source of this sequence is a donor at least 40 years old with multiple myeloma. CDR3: CSVLGPDLEQNF. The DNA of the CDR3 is TGCAGCGTTCTAGGACCGGATTTAGAGCAGAACTTC.